These 2 T cell receptor beta chains came from one sample sequenced in a study of CD8 T cells in ankylosing spondylitis. Study-level points and caveats: A TCR beta motif made of fewer than ten highly homologous variants seemed typical of ankylosing spondylitis blood.

One entry per CDR3 protein, called by TCRdb with MiXCR from the 5' RACE reads. The table has approximately 500,000 distinct CDR3 sequences, approximately 11% seen once. These TCRs' antigens remain unknown. The sample taken for sequencing was blood, either unsorted or a sorted T cell fraction (not recorded which). The origin of the receptors is a male donor with ankylosing spondylitis.

This clonotype was observed at least ten times. The V and J genes are TRBV12-3 or TRBV12-4 and TRBJ2-4; 8 nucleotides align to TRBD2. J gave up 0 bases and V 8 bases, and 12 bases lay outside the gene matches. CDR3 length equals 17 residues. The CDR3 region is CASAPLGAGAAKNIQYF. CDR3 sequence (DNA): TGTGCCAGCGCACCATTAGGAGCGGGAGCAGCCAAAAACATTCAGTACTTC.

This clonotype was picked up many times. V gene TRBV25-1 combines with J gene TRBJ2-3; tentative D call: TRBD2 (6 bases). Germline CDR1 reads MGHDK; CDR2 reads SYGVNS. The V end lost 6 bases, the J end lost 3 bases, and 10 bases lay between the germline ends. The CDR3 runs to 13 residues. The CDR3 DNA follows: TGTGCCAGCAGGCAGGAGGGGACAGATACGCAGTATTTT. Translated: CASRQEGTDTQYF.